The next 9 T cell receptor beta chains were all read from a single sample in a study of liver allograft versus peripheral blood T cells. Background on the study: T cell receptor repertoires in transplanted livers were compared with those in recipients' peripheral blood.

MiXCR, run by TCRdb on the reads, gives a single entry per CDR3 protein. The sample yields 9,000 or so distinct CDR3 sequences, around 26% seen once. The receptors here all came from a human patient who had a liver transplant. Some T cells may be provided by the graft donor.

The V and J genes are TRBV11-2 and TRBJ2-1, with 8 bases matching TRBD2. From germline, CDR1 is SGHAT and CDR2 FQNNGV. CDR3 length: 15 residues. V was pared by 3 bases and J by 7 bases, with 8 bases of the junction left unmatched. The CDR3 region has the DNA TGTGCCAGCAGCTTGGACGGGGGGGCCTTAAATGAGCAGTTCTTC. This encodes CASSLDGGALNEQFF.

CDR3 residues: CASSTSGNQPQHF. The CDR3, as DNA: TGTGCCAGCAGTACATCAGGAAATCAGCCCCAGCATTTT. V gene TRBV12-3 or TRBV12-4 combines with J gene TRBJ1-5; D is unresolved. V was clipped by 5 bases and J by 4 bases, with 9 bases between them. The CDR3 is made up of 13 amino acids.

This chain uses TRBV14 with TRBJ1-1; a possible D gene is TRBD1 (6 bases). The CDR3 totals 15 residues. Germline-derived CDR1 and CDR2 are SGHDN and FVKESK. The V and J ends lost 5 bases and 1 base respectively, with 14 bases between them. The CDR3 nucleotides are TGTGCCAGCAGCTATACCCTCAGGGGGAACACTGAAGCTTTCTTT. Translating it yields CASSYTLRGNTEAFF.

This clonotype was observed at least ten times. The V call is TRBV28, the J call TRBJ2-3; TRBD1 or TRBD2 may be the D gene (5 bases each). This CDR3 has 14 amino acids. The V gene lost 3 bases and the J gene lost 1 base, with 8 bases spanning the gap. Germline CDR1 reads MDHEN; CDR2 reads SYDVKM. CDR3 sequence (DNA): TGTGCCAGCAGTTTGGGGACCGGCACAGATACGCAGTATTTT. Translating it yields CASSLGTGTDTQYF.

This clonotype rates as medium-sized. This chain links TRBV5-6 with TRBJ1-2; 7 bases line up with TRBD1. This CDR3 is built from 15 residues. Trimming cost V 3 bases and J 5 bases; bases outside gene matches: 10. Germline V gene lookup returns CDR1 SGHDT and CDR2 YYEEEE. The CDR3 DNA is TGTGCCAGCAGCTCCTCGACAGGGTCGCGGTATGGCTACACCTTC. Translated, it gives CASSSSTGSRYGYTF.

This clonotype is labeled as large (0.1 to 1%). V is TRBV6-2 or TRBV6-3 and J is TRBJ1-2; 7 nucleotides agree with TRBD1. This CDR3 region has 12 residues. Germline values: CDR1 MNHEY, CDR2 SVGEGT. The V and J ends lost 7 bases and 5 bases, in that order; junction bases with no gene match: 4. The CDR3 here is CASTTGDYGYTF. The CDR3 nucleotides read TGTGCCAGCACTACAGGGGATTATGGCTACACCTTC.

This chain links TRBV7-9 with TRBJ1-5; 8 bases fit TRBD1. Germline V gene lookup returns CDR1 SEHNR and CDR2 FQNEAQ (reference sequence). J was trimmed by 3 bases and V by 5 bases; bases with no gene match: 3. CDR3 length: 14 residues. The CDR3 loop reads CASSGGQDNQPQHF. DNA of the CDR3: TGTGCCAGCAGCGGGGGACAGGACAATCAGCCCCAGCATTTT.

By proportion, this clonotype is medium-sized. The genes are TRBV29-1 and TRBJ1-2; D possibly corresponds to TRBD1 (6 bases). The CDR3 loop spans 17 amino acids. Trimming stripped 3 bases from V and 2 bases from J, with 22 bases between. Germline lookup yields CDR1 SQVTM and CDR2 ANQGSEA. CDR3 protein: CSVEPPPWDIQNYGYTF. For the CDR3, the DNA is TGCAGCGTTGAGCCACCCCCCTGGGACATACAGAACTATGGCTACACCTTC.

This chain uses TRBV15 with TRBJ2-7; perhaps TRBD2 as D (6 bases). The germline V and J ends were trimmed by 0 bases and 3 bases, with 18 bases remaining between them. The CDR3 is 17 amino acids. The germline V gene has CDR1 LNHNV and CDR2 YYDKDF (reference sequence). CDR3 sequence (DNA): TGTGCCACCAGCAGAGATCGGGGAGGCAGAATATACTACGAGCAGTACTTC. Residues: CATSRDRGGRIYYEQYF.